This T cell receptor (beta chain) was sequenced during a study of T-cell memory formation after mild COVID-19. Background on the study: Largely donor-specific TCR clusters were found. Study-wide results and caveats: Mostly located in CM and EM were contracting CD4+ clones, with contracting CD8+ clones located in EMRA.

As for this clonotype: Its antigen is still unknown.

The length of the CDR3 is 15 residues. The J segment lost 3 bases and the V segment lost 3 bases, leaving 6 bases of the junction unmatched. CDR1 and CDR2 from the germline V gene are PRHDT and FYEKMQ (reference sequence). Amplification by 5'RACE using constant-segment primers produced TCR alpha and TCR beta cDNA libraries that carried sample barcodes and UMIs. TCRdb reprocessed the 5' RACE reads with MiXCR, giving one entry per CDR3 protein. This sample has roughly 510,000 distinct CDR3 sequences, with 15% to 20% found just once. Sequencing was done on a sample of PBMCs or a T cell subset sorted from them (not recorded which). The chain links TRBV13 to TRBJ2-7; the match to TRBD1 covers 9 bases. This sequence was found in an adult woman who had mild COVID-19 (a few samples of this study predate the infection). Cell type and time point are not known. CDR3 coding DNA: TGTGCCAGCAGCTTTTCCCTGGACAGGGGCTACGAGCAGTACTTC. This encodes CASSFSLDRGYEQYF.